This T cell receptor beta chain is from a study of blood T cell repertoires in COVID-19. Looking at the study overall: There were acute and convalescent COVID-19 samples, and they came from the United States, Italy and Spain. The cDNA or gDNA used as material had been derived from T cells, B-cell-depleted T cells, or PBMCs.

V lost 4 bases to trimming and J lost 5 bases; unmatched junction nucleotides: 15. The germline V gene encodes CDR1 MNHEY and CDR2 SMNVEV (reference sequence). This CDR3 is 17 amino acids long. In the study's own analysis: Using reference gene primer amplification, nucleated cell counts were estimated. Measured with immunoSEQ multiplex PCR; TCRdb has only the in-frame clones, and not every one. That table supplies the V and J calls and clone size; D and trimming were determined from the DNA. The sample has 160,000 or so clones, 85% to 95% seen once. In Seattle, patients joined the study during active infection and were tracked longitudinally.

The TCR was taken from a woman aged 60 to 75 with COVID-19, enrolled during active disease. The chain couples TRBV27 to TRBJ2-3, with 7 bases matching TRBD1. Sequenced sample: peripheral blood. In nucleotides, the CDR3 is TGTGCCAGCAGTTACGGGCGGCTGACAGGGTCGGGAGATACGCAGTATTTT. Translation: CASSYGRLTGSGDTQYF.